This paragraph reports one TCR beta chain. These data are taken from a study of cytomegalovirus exposure and HLA in healthy donors. Primers: 60 Vbeta forward and 13 Jbeta reverse. The repertoire was sequenced with immunoSEQ multiplex PCR; TCRdb's copy has only in-frame clones and lacks some. The table has around 100,000 clones, 60% to 85% seen once. The CDR3 is 12 amino acids. Germline assignment: CDR1 SGHNT and CDR2 YENEEA. V lost 4 bases, J lost 6 bases, and 7 bases lay in between. Sample: PBMCs. The clonotype comes from a woman in her forties in good health and CMV-seropositive. This chain links TRBV11-3 with TRBJ2-1, with D unclear. The CDR3 sequence: CASSSNSNEQFF. CDR3 nucleotide sequence: TGTGCCAGCAGCTCGAACAGCAATGAGCAGTTCTTC.